Listed below are T cell receptor beta chains from one sample, sequenced in a study of read filtering for tumor transcriptome and immune sequencing. TCRdb analysed the reads with MiXCR anew, one entry per CDR3 protein. This table holds some 40,000 distinct CDR3 sequences, about 12% found once. The specimen was a population of CD138-negative cells sorted from bone marrow. The receptors stem from a donor aged 40 or older with multiple myeloma. CDR3s include the opening cysteine and the closing phenylalanine or tryptophan. The order of the fields is CDR3 protein, CDR3 DNA, V gene, D gene, clone size, J gene. A D gene is named only where the DNA matches it firmly. Rows give clone size only sometimes, using once, few, many, or a class for an expanded clone.

CDR3: CASSLQVNYGYTF; DNA: TGTGCCAGCAGCTTACAGGTTAACTATGGCTACACCTTC; V: TRBV11-2; D: .; size: many; J: TRBJ1-2
CDR3: CASSWGLDRGDTDTQYF; DNA: TGTGCCAGCAGCTGGGGACTCGACAGGGGGGACACAGATACGCAGTATTTT; V: TRBV5-6; D: TRBD1; size: many; J: TRBJ2-3
CDR3: CASSLGWGTDTQYF; DNA: TGTGCCAGCAGCTTAGGATGGGGAACAGATACGCAGTATTTT; V: TRBV7-9; D: .; size: many; J: TRBJ2-3
CDR3: CASSITGGFGELFF; DNA: TGTGCCAGTAGTATCACAGGGGGCTTCGGGGAGCTGTTTTTT; V: TRBV19; D: TRBD1; size: .; J: TRBJ2-2
CDR3: CSVGPPQGYGYTF; DNA: TGCAGCGTTGGTCCCCCCCAGGGCTATGGCTACACCTTC; V: TRBV29-1; D: .; size: many; J: TRBJ1-2
CDR3: CASSLGRVTGQFF; DNA: TGTGCCAGCAGCTTAGGACGGGTGACAGGGCAGTTCTTC; V: TRBV11-2; D: .; size: many; J: TRBJ2-1
CDR3: CASSRGSGDIYEQFF; DNA: TGCGCCAGCAGCCGAGGCAGCGGGGATATCTATGAGCAGTTCTTC; V: TRBV5-1; D: TRBD2; size: many; J: TRBJ2-1
CDR3: CASSLVGTYEQYF; DNA: TGTGCCAGCAGCTTAGTTGGCACCTACGAGCAGTACTTC; V: TRBV11-2; D: .; size: many; J: TRBJ2-7
CDR3: CASSQEVRATNTGELFF; DNA: TGTGCCAGCAGCCAAGAAGTTAGGGCAACGAACACCGGGGAGCTGTTTTTT; V: TRBV3-1; D: .; size: many; J: TRBJ2-2
CDR3: CSARAPGALSSYEQYF; DNA: TGCAGTGCTAGGGCCCCCGGGGCACTGAGCTCCTACGAGCAGTACTTC; V: TRBV20-1; D: .; size: many; J: TRBJ2-7
CDR3: CSARDPGRPAWDYGYTF; DNA: TGCAGTGCTAGAGATCCGGGCAGGCCGGCGTGGGACTATGGCTACACCTTC; V: TRBV20-1; D: .; size: once; J: TRBJ1-2
CDR3: CASSPGTGELLF; DNA: TGCGCCAGCAGCCCGGGCACCGGGGAGCTGCTTTTT; V: TRBV4-1; D: .; size: .; J: TRBJ2-2
CDR3: CASSFKPGQDGNTEAFF; DNA: TGCGCCAGCAGCTTCAAACCGGGACAGGATGGAAACACTGAAGCTTTCTTT; V: TRBV5-1; D: TRBD1; size: many; J: TRBJ1-1
CDR3: CASSTAGAPDGYTF; DNA: TGTGCCAGCAGTACCGCCGGGGCGCCGGATGGCTACACCTTC; V: TRBV12-3/TRBV12-4; D: .; size: many; J: TRBJ1-2
CDR3: CASSQTGGSSYNEQFF; DNA: TGTGCCAGCAGCCAGACCGGGGGGAGCTCCTACAATGAGCAGTTCTTC; V: TRBV5-6; D: TRBD2; size: many; J: TRBJ2-1
CDR3: CASSYLLPTDTQYF; DNA: TGTGCCAGCAGTTACCTCCTGCCCACAGATACGCAGTATTTT; V: TRBV6-5; D: .; size: many; J: TRBJ2-3
CDR3: CASSEIYPGGAFF; DNA: TGTGCCAGCAGTGAAATCTACCCGGGTGGAGCTTTCTTT; V: TRBV2; D: .; size: many; J: TRBJ1-1
CDR3: CASSYTGRGETQYF; DNA: TGTGCCAGCAGTTACACCGGCAGGGGGGAGACCCAGTACTTC; V: TRBV6-5; D: TRBD1; size: many; J: TRBJ2-5
CDR3: CSARPRGWGDETQYF; DNA: TGCAGTGCTAGACCCCGAGGGTGGGGGGATGAGACCCAGTACTTC; V: TRBV20-1; D: .; size: few; J: TRBJ2-5
CDR3: CASIDPASAKNIQYF; DNA: TGTGCCAGCATTGATCCAGCGAGCGCCAAAAACATTCAGTACTTC; V: TRBV6-1; D: .; size: many; J: TRBJ2-4
CDR3: CASRGQVPEAFF; DNA: TGTGCCAGCAGAGGACAGGTCCCTGAAGCTTTCTTT; V: TRBV12-3/TRBV12-4; D: TRBD1; size: many; J: TRBJ1-1
CDR3: CASSLGLDDEQFF; DNA: TGTGCCAGCAGCTTAGGGCTTGACGATGAGCAGTTCTTC; V: TRBV11-2; D: .; size: many; J: TRBJ2-1
CDR3: CASRNAGADTQYF; DNA: TGTGCCAGCAGGAACGCCGGGGCAGATACGCAGTATTTT; V: TRBV3-1; D: .; size: many; J: TRBJ2-3
CDR3: CASKPWRGGQETQYF; DNA: TGTGCCTCGAAACCCTGGCGGGGGGGCCAAGAGACCCAGTACTTC; V: TRBV28; D: TRBD2; size: many; J: TRBJ2-5
CDR3: CASSDQDRGNNEQFF; DNA: TGTGCCAGCAGTGACCAGGACAGGGGGAATAATGAGCAGTTCTTC; V: TRBV27; D: TRBD1; size: many; J: TRBJ2-1
CDR3: CSARTHRAGEQYF; DNA: TGCAGTGCTAGGACCCACAGGGCAGGCGAGCAGTACTTC; V: TRBV20-1; D: .; size: many; J: TRBJ2-7
CDR3: CSARGQGVYGYTF; DNA: TGCAGTGCTAGAGGACAGGGGGTTTATGGCTACACCTTC; V: TRBV20-1; D: TRBD1; size: many; J: TRBJ1-2
CDR3: CSAREYYGYTF; DNA: TGCAGTGCTAGAGAGTACTATGGCTACACCTTC; V: TRBV20-1; D: .; size: many; J: TRBJ1-2
CDR3: CSAVGTSGGPYYEQYF; DNA: TGCAGCGCGGTCGGGACTAGCGGGGGCCCTTACTACGAGCAGTACTTC; V: TRBV29-1; D: TRBD2; size: many; J: TRBJ2-7
CDR3: CASSEAAAPGTSYEQYF; DNA: TGTGCCAGCAGCGAAGCGGCCGCCCCAGGAACCTCCTACGAGCAGTACTTC; V: TRBV3-1; D: .; size: many; J: TRBJ2-7
CDR3: CASSKDRAWEAFF; DNA: TGCGCCAGCAGCAAGGACAGGGCTTGGGAAGCTTTCTTT; V: TRBV5-1; D: TRBD1; size: many; J: TRBJ1-1
CDR3: CASSSPPDRGPPQHF; DNA: TGTGCCAGCAGCTCCCCACCGGACAGGGGGCCGCCCCAGCATTTT; V: TRBV28; D: TRBD1; size: many; J: TRBJ1-5
CDR3: CASSLTGQLSYEQYF; DNA: TGTGCCAGCAGCTTGACGGGACAGCTTTCCTACGAGCAGTACTTC; V: TRBV5-5; D: TRBD1; size: many; J: TRBJ2-7
CDR3: CASSGDTWGETQYF; DNA: TGTGCCAGCAGTGGAGACACTTGGGGAGAGACCCAGTACTTC; V: TRBV6-1; D: .; size: .; J: TRBJ2-5
CDR3: CASSPRTSYEQYF; DNA: TGTGCCAGCAGCCCCCGGACCTCCTACGAGCAGTACTTC; V: TRBV3-1; D: .; size: many; J: TRBJ2-7
CDR3: CASSLRIGQDEQYF; DNA: TGCGCCAGCAGCTTGAGGATAGGGCAGGACGAGCAGTACTTC; V: TRBV5-1; D: .; size: many; J: TRBJ2-7
CDR3: CSARTDPEAFF; DNA: TGCAGTGCTCGTACGGACCCTGAAGCTTTCTTT; V: TRBV20-1; D: .; size: many; J: TRBJ1-1